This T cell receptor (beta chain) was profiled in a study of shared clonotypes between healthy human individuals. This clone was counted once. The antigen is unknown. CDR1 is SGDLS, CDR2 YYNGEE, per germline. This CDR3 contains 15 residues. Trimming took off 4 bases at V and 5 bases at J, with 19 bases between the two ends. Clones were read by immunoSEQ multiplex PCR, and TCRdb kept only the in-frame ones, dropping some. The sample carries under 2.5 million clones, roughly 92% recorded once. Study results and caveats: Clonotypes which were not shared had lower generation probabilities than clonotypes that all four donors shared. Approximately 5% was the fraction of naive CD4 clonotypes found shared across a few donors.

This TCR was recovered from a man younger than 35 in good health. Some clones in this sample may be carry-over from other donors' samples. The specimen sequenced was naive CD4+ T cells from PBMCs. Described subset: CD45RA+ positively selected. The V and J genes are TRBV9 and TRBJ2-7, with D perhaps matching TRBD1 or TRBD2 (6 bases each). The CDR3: CASSTSYGGGDEQYF. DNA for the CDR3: TGTGCCAGCAGCACCTCGTACGGGGGCGGCGACGAGCAGTACTTC.